The sequence of this T cell receptor beta chain was determined in a study of T cell responses to AZD1222 COVID-19 vaccine (dated by TCRdb to 2020 to 2023). About the investigation overall: AZD1222 recipients whose second dose came at about 4 weeks and those whose second dose came at about 12 weeks were combined into one group, since spike-specific TCR depth and breadth did not differ between the two schedules. Trial participants were enrolled by age into subgroups of 18-55, 56-69 and 70-plus years, and 148, 28 and 57 TCR-sequenced participants, respectively, were included in these subgroups. A total of 230 to 250 trial participants underwent TCR sequencing, of whom 207 had received two doses of AZD1222 and 26 had received two doses of the MenACWY control vaccine. Beyond this particular receptor, the publication reports: After two AZD1222 doses, both the breadth and the depth of spike-specific TCRs were significantly higher than at day 0 and than in MenACWY recipients. The whole spike protein was spanned by vaccine-associated CD4 TCRs, and dominant responses were seen in regions 160-218 and 743-854. No day 14 peak-response samples were available, so repertoires were characterized only after the peak T cell response. Reportedly, almost half of the unique spike-specific TCRs recognized epitopes lying outside the regions that are mutated in the B.1.351 and B.1.1.7 variants. Conclusions about previously exposed vaccinees are limited because only six or seven AZD1222 recipients were SARS-CoV-2 seropositive at baseline. In the small 56-69-year group, the increase in depth fell short of significance, most likely because of low power. Participants were mostly white British, with more females than males. The authors suggested clonal diversity may have been underestimated.

Comment on this clone: Its antigen is unknown. No base-level quality is on record; no much larger clone is a single base apart.

The intended sense of this specimen's time point label: baseline before first vaccination. Samples from vaccinated people were obtained from the UK trials COV001 and COV002, which included a single-blind randomized controlled phase 2/3 trial of AZD1222 (ChAdOx1 nCoV-19) in healthy adults. For TCRbeta chain sequencing, PBMC samples from trial participants were taken at day 0 and at day 28 after the second dose. The CDR3 regions of human TCRbeta chains were subjected to immunosequencing. In the source study's methods: TCRs in the repertoires were compared against a reference library of SARS-CoV-2-specific TCRs that had been generated with the MIRA antigen-specificity platform. Breadth was defined as the fraction of unique TCRs that were SARS-CoV-2-associated. Depth was defined as the fraction of total T cells that were SARS-CoV-2-associated. Each spike-specific TCR was assigned to its reactive spike region and to a CD4 or CD8 class using the MIRA data. Log10-transformed breadth and depth values were compared by one-way ANOVA with Sidak's multiple comparisons tests. In TCRdb, the immuneACCESS table is reduced to in-frame sequences with V and J assigned. These tables do not hold every clone; where another copy was compared, an unresolved V gene accounts for under half, and the others remain unexplained. The V and J calls and clone size come from that table; D and trimming were worked out from the DNA. The sample table records 150,000 to 200,000 clones; around 95% of these occur just once. Of the sample, approximately 0.6% falls within the top ten clones.

V sheds 5 bases and J sheds 4 bases, leaving 8 bases between their ends. From the cysteine up to the phenylalanine, the CDR3 has a length of 13 residues. Only the CDR3 part of the read is kept: 39 bases, read in frame from the first base. The germline V gene encodes CDR1 LNHDA and CDR2 SQIVND (reference sequence). This material consisted of peripheral blood, taken on day 0 of AZD1222 vaccination. This chain is built from TRBV19 and TRBJ1-4; the D gene is unclear. This TCR was sampled from an adult in good health. The DNA reads TGTGCCAGTAGTGAAGGGAATAATGAAAAACTGTTTTTT. Protein translation: CASSEGNNEKLFF.